Below are 4 T cell receptor beta chains sequenced from a single sample in a study of T cells in narcolepsy. Clones were read by immunoSEQ multiplex PCR, and TCRdb kept only the in-frame ones, dropping some. The sample shows tens of thousands of clones, around four fifths of them seen only once. The sequencing sample was made of CD45RA- memory CD4+ T cells from PBMCs. These receptors were obtained from a human donor with narcolepsy.

The sample holds a few counts of this clone. This rearrangement joins TRBV5-8 to TRBJ1-5; D perhaps matches TRBD1 (5 bases). Germline V CDR1 and CDR2: SGHTS, YDEGEE. V lost 6 bases and J lost 3, with 13 bases in between. CDR3 length equals 14 residues. The CDR3 sequence is CASKRGRYNQPQHF. The CDR3 nucleotides read TGTGCCAGCAAAAGGGGACGGTACAATCAGCCCCAGCATTTT.

V gene TRBV5-6 combines with J gene TRBJ1-1; D unclear. The CDR3 is 12 amino acids. Germline V lookup: CDR1 SGHDT, CDR2 YYEEEE. V was clipped by 0 bases and J by 3 bases, with 3 bases between them. CDR3 sequence: CASSLGHTEAFF. CDR3 in DNA: TGTGCCAGCAGCTTGGGTCACACTGAAGCTTTCTTT.

As regards this clone: Other DNA sequences in this sample translate to the same CDR3. The genes are TRBV19 and TRBJ1-5; D not resolved. Germline CDR1 is LNHDA and CDR2 is SQIVND (reference sequence). Trimming pared 3 bases from V and 2 bases from J, leaving 5 bases between. This CDR3 contains 13 residues. The CDR3 protein is CASSMGGNQPQHF. CDR3 nucleotide sequence: TGTGCCAGTAGTATGGGTGGCAATCAGCCCCAGCATTTT.

The chain recombines TRBV6-6 with TRBJ1-1, with 7 bases lining up with TRBD1. Germline values: CDR1 MNHNY, CDR2 SVGAGI (reference sequence). The CDR3 extends over 14 amino acids. The V gene end was trimmed by 4 bases and the J gene end by 4 bases; junction bases not matched to a gene: 6. CDR3 region: CASSSIPGGTEAFF. CDR3 nucleotides: TGTGCCAGCAGTTCGATCCCAGGGGGCACTGAAGCTTTCTTT.